What follows are 6 T cell receptor beta chains derived from one specimen sequenced in a study of blood T cell repertoires in COVID-19. TCRdb's copy holds only in-frame clones and misses some; the assay was immunoSEQ multiplex PCR. The sample contains 180,000 or so clones, over 80% of which appear only once. Sequenced material: PBMCs or T cells enriched from blood (not recorded which). The receptors originated from a woman aged 60 to 75 who had recovered from COVID-19.

V gene TRBV2 combines with J gene TRBJ1-4; 8 positions agree with TRBD1. The CDR3 has 13 amino acids. In germline, CDR1 is SNHLY, CDR2 FYNNEI. J was trimmed by 7 bases and V by 4 bases; bases with no gene match: 2. CDR3 residues: CASSGTGGEKLFF. The CDR3 coding sequence is TGTGCCAGCAGTGGTACAGGGGGTGAAAAACTGTTTTTT.

This clone was observed a single time. The rearrangement uses TRBV7-9 and TRBJ1-1; D is unresolved. The germline gives CDR1 SEHNR, CDR2 FQNEAQ (reference sequence). The CDR3 extends over 13 amino acids. V dropped 5 bases and J dropped 2 bases, with 9 bases sitting between them. In DNA, the CDR3 is TGTGCCAGCAGCGCTACGACAAACACTGAAGCTTTCTTT. Translating it yields CASSATTNTEAFF.

Here the CDR3 reads CASSRDWAGVNTEAFF. The CDR3 coding sequence is TGTGCCAGCAGCCGAGACTGGGCAGGGGTTAACACTGAAGCTTTCTTT. V usage is TRBV4-2 and J usage is TRBJ1-1; D is perhaps TRBD1 (6 bases). The CDR3 spans 16 residues. Germline V gene data show CDR1 as LGHNA and CDR2 as YNFKEQ. Trimming shortened V by 4 bases and J by 2 bases, and 17 bases separated the two germline ends.

This chain links TRBV3-1 (or the pseudogene TRBV3-2) with TRBJ2-7; TRBD1 matches at 7 bases. The CDR3 runs to 17 residues. CDR1 LGHDT and CDR2 YNNKEL come from the germline V gene (reference sequence). V was clipped by 2 bases and J by 6 bases; unmatched bases: 16. The CDR3 spells CASSQFYGQDVGSEQYF. In DNA, the CDR3 is TGTGCCAGCAGCCAATTTTACGGACAGGATGTTGGAAGCGAGCAGTACTTC.

The rearrangement links TRBV7-2 to TRBJ2-7; the D gene is possibly TRBD2 (5 bases). Trimming removed 5 bases at V and 3 bases at J, with 17 bases between. There are 15 residues in the CDR3. Germline CDR1 and CDR2: SGHTA and FQGNSA. The CDR3 spells CASSPDRGEYYEQYF. The DNA for the CDR3 is TGTGCCAGCAGCCCAGACCGGGGAGAATACTACGAGCAGTACTTC.

CDR3 region: CASSLLGREHSPLHF. CDR3 coding DNA: TGTGCCAGCAGCCTTCTGGGCAGGGAACATTCACCCCTCCACTTT. The rearrangement joins TRBV7-2 to TRBJ1-6; maybe TRBD1 (5 bases). There are 15 residues in the CDR3. Germline values: CDR1 SGHTA, CDR2 FQGNSA. V lost 5 bases and J lost 8, with 16 bases in between.